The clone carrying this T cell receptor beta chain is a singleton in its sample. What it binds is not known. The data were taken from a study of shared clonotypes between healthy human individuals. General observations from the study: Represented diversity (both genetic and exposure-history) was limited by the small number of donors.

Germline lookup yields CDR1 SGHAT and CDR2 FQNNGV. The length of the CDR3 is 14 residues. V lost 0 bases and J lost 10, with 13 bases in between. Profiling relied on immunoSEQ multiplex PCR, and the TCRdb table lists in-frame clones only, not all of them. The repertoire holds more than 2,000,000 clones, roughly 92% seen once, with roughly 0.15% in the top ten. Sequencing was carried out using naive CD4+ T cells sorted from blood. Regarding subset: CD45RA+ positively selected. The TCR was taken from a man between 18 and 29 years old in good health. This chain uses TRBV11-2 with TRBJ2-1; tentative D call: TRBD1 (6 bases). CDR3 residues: CASSLEGQGSEQFF. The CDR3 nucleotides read TGTGCCAGCAGCTTAGAGGGACAAGGAAGCGAGCAGTTCTTC.